The 2 T cell receptor beta chains below come from one sample, sequenced in a study of blood T cell repertoires in COVID-19. The method was immunoSEQ multiplex PCR; TCRdb's version includes in-frame clones alone and lacks a portion of them. The table lists approximately 66,000 clones, roughly 80% of them singletons. Source material: peripheral blood. These receptors originate from a man aged 60 to 69 with acute or convalescent COVID-19.

The count of this clone is one. The chain couples TRBV27 to TRBJ2-3; maybe TRBD2 (6 bases). This CDR3 comprises 17 residues. V was trimmed by 7 bases and J by 0 bases, leaving 20 bases between them. Per germline, CDR1 MNHEY and CDR2 SMNVEV (reference sequence). The CDR3 region is CASNARVAGISTDTQYF. As DNA, the CDR3 is TGTGCCAGCAACGCCAGGGTGGCGGGAATAAGCACAGATACGCAGTATTTT.

Here the CDR3 DNA reads TGTGCCAGCTCGATAGACAGGGGCTACGAGCAGTACTTC. Its translation: CASSIDRGYEQYF. The chain combines TRBV18 with TRBJ2-7; 8 positions match TRBD1. The V segment lost 6 bases and the J segment 3 bases; nucleotides outside the gene matches: 4. The CDR3 totals 13 residues. Germline CDR1 reads KGHSH; CDR2 reads LQKENI. Complete variable domain (other parts from reference TRBV18 and TRBJ2-7): NAGVMQNPRHLVRRRGQEARLRCSPMKGHSHVYWYRQLPEEGLKFMVYLQKENIIDESGMPKERFSAEFPKEGPSILRIQQVVRGDSAAYFCASSIDRGYEQYFGPGTRLTVT.